Below, one TCR beta chain is given with its context. The data were taken from a study of blood T cell repertoires in COVID-19. Study context: There were acute and convalescent COVID-19 samples, and they came from the United States, Italy and Spain.

Recovery among Cohort 3 donors was established by two negative PCRs, clearance, or symptom resolution. Here immunoSEQ multiplex PCR was the method, and the copy in TCRdb shows in-frame clones only, minus some. The sample contains around 190,000 clones, 65% to 85% of which appear only once. Germline V CDR1 and CDR2: SGHRS, YFSETQ. V lost 5 bases and J lost 9, with 15 bases in between. The CDR3 has 13 residues. The material sequenced was PBMCs or T cells enriched from blood (not recorded which). The V call is TRBV5-1, the J call TRBJ2-1, with D perhaps TRBD2 (6 bases). The origin of this receptor is a woman younger than 45 who had recovered from COVID-19. The CDR3 spells CASRSSVEGEQFF. In DNA, the CDR3 is TGCGCCAGCAGGTCTAGCGTGGAAGGTGAGCAGTTCTTC. The full variable domain, rest sourced from reference TRBV5-1 and TRBJ2-1, is KAGVTQTPRYLIKTRGQQVTLSCSPISGHRSVSWYQQTPGQGLQFLFEYFSETQRNKGNFPGRFSGRQFSNSRSEMNVSTLELGDSALYLCASRSSVEGEQFFGPGTRLTVL.